This T cell receptor beta chain was sequenced during a study of shared clonotypes between healthy human individuals (dated by TCRdb to about 2020). For the study in its entirety: Two women and three men aged 18 to 49 years were included in the cohort. For each donor, CD4 naive and CD4 memory were each run on three plates, CD8 naive on two plates, and CD8 memory on one plate. The study deeply sequenced blood TCR repertoires of five healthy adults to estimate repertoire size and the extent of clonotype sharing between individuals. To increase sequencing depth and limit assay-specific biases, different laboratories used diverse techniques to prepare libraries and sequence TCR repertoires. Between about 0.94 and 8.9 billion PBMCs per donor were obtained by leukapheresis.

The cysteine opens and the phenylalanine closes a CDR3 of 16 amino acids. Kept here is only the CDR3 DNA, which spans 48 bases and is read in frame from base 1. The germline V gene (reference sequence) sets CDR1 to SGHKS and CDR2 to YYEKEE. Deletion took 3 bases off V and 0 bases off J, with a span of 13 bases between the germline ends. CD8 naive samples were CD45RO-negative cells positively selected for CCR7, giving a CD45RA+CCR7+ population that excluded TemRA cells. Donors were healthy HIV-negative adults with no recently reported acute infections or vaccinations. All donors were Caucasian adults living in Nashville, Tennessee, USA. After blood collection by leukapheresis, PBMCs were isolated using Ficoll-Histopaque density gradient centrifugation and then cryopreserved in the vapor phase of liquid nitrogen. Analytical flow cytometry was used to check the purity and quantity of every magnetically sorted T cell population. Each sorted fraction had its genomic DNA isolated and then quantified by UV absorbance on a Nanodrop 2000c.

Beyond this particular receptor, the publication reports: Based on pairwise subsampling, the degree of clonotype sharing among donors was expected to be affected by sequencing depth. Because the study included a small number of donors, the genetic and exposure-history diversity represented was limited. Sharing across a handful of donors was observed for 5% to 6.5% of naive CD4, less than 4% of naive CD8, over 2% of memory CD4, and around 0.4% of memory CD8 clonotypes. Sampling was limited to blood, and TCR repertoires in tissue likely differ from TCR repertoires in blood. Incomplete sequencing was indicated by rarefaction of sorted-subset datasets, despite the large sequencing depth. Naive subsets generally had larger estimated clonotype richness than memory subsets did. Compared with non-shared clonotypes, clonotypes shared by all four sorted-subset donors had higher generation probabilities.

TCR CDR3 regions were amplified from genomic DNA by multiplex PCR using the deep immunoSEQ assay. For each cell subset, the extracted genomic DNA was distributed evenly across all wells of several immunoSEQ 96-well plates, and each plate served as one replicate. For sorted subsets, around 200 ng genomic DNA, equal to 25,000 to 35,000 T cell genomes, was loaded into each replicate PCR. Purified libraries were measured with a Qubit 3.0 fluorometer, size-checked on a Bioanalyzer 2100, and measured again with the KAPA Library Quantification kit. Each immunoSEQ 96-well plate was sequenced on its own single-read 150-cycle Illumina NextSeq 550 flow cell. The paper's data handling went like this. Because only junctional sequences without quality scores were contained in the immunoSEQ output, filtering matching that applied to full-length reads could not be performed. To assign V/J genes and CDR3, sequences were annotated against IMGT germline references using PyIR, a Python wrapper for IgBLAST v1.9. Any read was removed if the V/J assignment was weak (E-value above 1e-6), the CDR3 was missing, or the read contained stop codons, out-of-frame junctions, or ambiguous translated residues. A V3J clonotype was defined by an identical inferred V gene, J gene, and CDR3 amino acid sequence. The percentage overlap between two repertoires was calculated by dividing the number of shared unique clonotypes by the size of the smaller repertoire. Repertoire richness was assessed with RTK rarefaction, the Chao1 estimator, and Recon v2.1 estimates of unobserved clonotypes. For all TCRbeta clonotypes obtained by the gDNA method from four donors, generation probabilities were computed with OLGA. The table comes from immuneACCESS by way of TCRdb, which keeps in-frame sequences with V and J called. Part of the clones is missing from these tables; in studies checked, under half for an unresolved V gene and the rest for unknown reasons. V, J and clone size were drawn from that table, and D and trimming were deduced from the DNA. For this sample the table gives hundreds of thousands of clones, of which approximately 96% were detected only once. Of the sample, about 0.12% is held by the ten largest clones.

Comments on this clone: Its antigen is still unknown. Nothing much larger sits one base from this clone, and base qualities are not available.

Source material: naive CD8+ T cells sorted from blood. The sample's cell subset or site, from its label and the paper: CD45RA+CCR7+. The V and J segments used are TRBV5-5 and TRBJ1-5; the D gene cannot be resolved reliably. This sequence originates from a woman in her twenties or thirties in good health. The DNA reads as follows: TGTGCCAGCAGCTCCAACGATAGGGATAGCAATCAGCCCCAGCATTTT. Translated, this gives CASSSNDRDSNQPQHF.